These 32 T cell receptor beta chains came from one sample sequenced in a study of T cell responses to AZD1222 COVID-19 vaccine. Profiled with immunoSEQ multiplex PCR; TCRdb holds only in-frame clones, not every one. The sample lists under 200,000 clones, about 90% occurring once. Sequences were derived from peripheral blood, sampled on day 0 of MenACWY control vaccination. The receptors shown here come from an adult in good health.

The chain is built from TRBV27 and TRBJ2-2, with 10 positions matching TRBD2. V gave up 2 bases and J gave up 5 bases; unmatched junction bases: 11. The CDR3 sequence is 18 residues long. Germline values: CDR1 MNHEY, CDR2 SMNVEV (reference sequence). The CDR3 nucleotides read TGTGCCAGCAGTTTAAACGTAGCGGGAGGCCGGAGGACCGGGGAGCTGTTTTTT. Translating it yields CASSLNVAGGRRTGELFF.

This chain uses TRBV11-3 with TRBJ2-5; TRBD1 or TRBD2 may be the D gene (6 bases each). The V and J ends lost 2 bases and 5 bases respectively, with 12 bases between them. Germline assignment: CDR1 SGHNT and CDR2 YENEEA. CDR3 length: 14 amino acids. CDR3 in amino acids: CASSLMQGGETQYF. As DNA, the CDR3 is TGTGCCAGCAGCTTAATGCAAGGGGGGGAGACCCAGTACTTC.

This chain uses TRBV7-8 with TRBJ2-7; possible D gene TRBD2, 5 bases. The V end was cut by 4 bases, the J end by 3 bases, with 13 bases between. CDR3 length equals 14 residues. From germline, CDR1 is SGHVS and CDR2 FQNEAQ. The CDR3 sequence is CASSYKEDIYEQYF. In nucleotides, the CDR3 is TGTGCCAGCAGCTACAAGGAGGATATCTACGAGCAGTACTTC.

This chain links TRBV30 with TRBJ1-4, with D possibly TRBD1 on 6 matching bases. The CDR3 is 13 residues long. Germline V gene lookup returns CDR1 GTSNPN and CDR2 SVGIG (reference sequence). V dropped 2 bases and J dropped 7 bases, with 11 bases sitting between them. CDR3 sequence: CAWSLLQGEKLFF. CDR3 in DNA: TGTGCCTGGAGTCTATTACAGGGTGAAAAACTGTTTTTT.

This clone showed up just a few times. The chain carries TRBV28 and TRBJ1-2; D is unresolved. The germline V and J ends were trimmed by 7 bases and 3 bases, with 6 bases remaining between them. CDR1 and CDR2 from the germline V gene are MDHEN and SYDVKM. This CDR3 comprises 11 residues. The CDR3 DNA sequence: TGTGCCAGCACCCGGGACTATGGCTACACCTTC. Translation: CASTRDYGYTF.

V and J are TRBV29-1 and TRBJ1-2; TRBD1 might be the D (6 bases). Germline values: CDR1 SQVTM, CDR2 ANQGSEA. The CDR3 length is 13 residues. Trimming stripped 3 bases from V and 7 bases from J, with 15 bases between. The chain's CDR3 is CSVERGGLGGYTF. The CDR3 DNA reads TGCAGCGTTGAGAGGGGGGGATTGGGTGGCTACACCTTC.

The chain is built from TRBV10-2 and TRBJ2-3, with TRBD2 as a possible D gene (6 bases). Germline V CDR1 and CDR2: WSHSY, SAAADI. V lost 2 bases to trimming and J lost 2 bases, with 11 bases between them. The CDR3 consists of 15 residues. CDR3 residues: CASSEPRGFTDTQYF. The CDR3 DNA follows: TGCGCCAGCAGTGAGCCCCGGGGGTTCACAGATACGCAGTATTTT.

The chain couples TRBV19 to TRBJ2-1; possible D gene TRBD2, 6 bases. This CDR3 is 13 amino acids long. V dropped 10 bases and J dropped 10 bases, with 20 bases sitting between them. CDR1 LNHDA and CDR2 SQIVND come from the germline V gene (reference sequence). This chain's CDR3 is CATGGEWAREQFF. DNA of the CDR3: TGTGCCACCGGGGGTGAATGGGCACGGGAGCAGTTCTTC.

This chain connects TRBV3-1 (or the pseudogene TRBV3-2) to TRBJ1-4; D is ambiguous. Looked up from germline, CDR1 is LGHDT and CDR2 is YNNKEL (reference sequence). The V end lost 4 bases, the J end lost 7 bases, and 10 bases lay between the germline ends. This CDR3 is 13 amino acids long. The CDR3, as DNA: TGTGCCAGCAGCCGGGGAGAGGGTGAAAAACTGTTTTTT. Protein sequence: CASSRGEGEKLFF.

The chain uses TRBV10-1 and TRBJ1-1; the D is unclear. The CDR3 has 14 amino acids. Germline V gives CDR1 WNHNN, CDR2 SYGVQD (reference sequence). Trimming left V 5 bases short and J 1 base short, with 11 bases between. CDR3 DNA sequence: TGCGCCAGCAGTTCCTCAGTGAGGAACACTGAAGCTTTCTTT. This codes for CASSSSVRNTEAFF.

V usage is TRBV28 and J usage is TRBJ2-3; 9 bases are a match to TRBD1. This CDR3 spans 14 amino acids. Trimming at V came to 2 bases and at J to 8 bases, leaving 5 bases not matched to a gene. The germline gives CDR1 MDHEN, CDR2 SYDVKM. In nucleotides, the CDR3 is TGTGCCAGCAGTTTAGACAGGGGGGGCGGTACGCAGTATTTT. It codes for CASSLDRGGGTQYF. The whole variable domain, remainder taken from reference TRBV28 and TRBJ2-3, is DVKVTQSSRYLVKRTGEKVFLECVQDMDHENMFWYRQDPGLGLRLIYFSYDVKMKEKGDIPEGYSVSREKKERFSLILESASTNQTSMYLCASSLDRGGGTQYFGPGTRLTVL.

The chain employs TRBV7-2 and TRBJ2-5; D is perhaps TRBD1 or TRBD2 (6 bases each). The CDR3 consists of 15 residues. The ends were cut back, 1 base at V and 2 bases at J, with 11 bases in the middle. Germline CDR1 reads SGHTA; CDR2 reads FQGNSA. CDR3 DNA: TGTGCCAGCAGCTTAGGGGGGCGGGAACAAGAGACCCAGTACTTC. Amino acids: CASSLGGREQETQYF.

This clone was seen a handful of times. V and J are TRBV19 and TRBJ2-3; D is uncertain. The CDR3 extends over 12 amino acids. The germline V gene has CDR1 LNHDA and CDR2 SQIVND (reference sequence). The V and J ends lost 2 bases and 5 bases respectively, with 5 bases between them. The CDR3 coding sequence is TGTGCCAGTAGTATATGGGGAGATACGCAGTATTTT. Encoded protein: CASSIWGDTQYF.

The V and J genes are TRBV4-1 and TRBJ1-5, with D maybe TRBD1 (6 bases). This CDR3 has 15 residues. The germline gives CDR1 MGHRA, CDR2 YSYEKL. Trimming cost V 0 bases and J 7 bases, with 13 bases left between them. The DNA for the CDR3 is TGCGCCAGCAGCCAAGAGCGGGGGCCTAAGCAGCCCCAGCATTTT. Translating gives CASSQERGPKQPQHF.

CDR3 coding DNA: TGTGCCAGCAACGACAGGGGGCGATTCAATGAGCAGTTCTTC. It encodes CASNDRGRFNEQFF. This chain connects TRBV7-9 to TRBJ2-1, with 10 positions matching TRBD1. V dropped 7 bases and J dropped 6; count of bases not matched to a gene: 6. Looked up from germline, CDR1 is SEHNR and CDR2 is FQNEAQ (reference sequence). The CDR3 loop spans 14 amino acids.

The chain joins TRBV10-1 to TRBJ2-1, with 8 bases identical to TRBD2. Germline CDR1 WNHNN, CDR2 SYGVQD (reference sequence). J gave up 9 bases and V 2 bases, and 3 bases lay outside the gene matches. The CDR3 totals 13 residues. The CDR3 nucleotides read TGCGCCAGCAGTGAGAGGCTAGCGGGTGAGCAGTTCTTC. It is translated as CASSERLAGEQFF.

The V and J genes are TRBV9 and TRBJ1-5; 7 nucleotides match TRBD1. Germline CDR1 is SGDLS and CDR2 is YYNGEE. The J segment lost 7 bases and the V segment lost 3 bases, leaving 4 bases of the junction unmatched. There are 13 residues in the CDR3. The CDR3 DNA sequence: TGTGCCAGCAGCGCCCAGGGGGTCCAGCCCCAGCATTTT. This encodes CASSAQGVQPQHF.

The chain couples TRBV6-5 to TRBJ1-1; a possible D gene is TRBD1 (6 bases). Germline V gene data show CDR1 as MNHEY and CDR2 as SVGAGI. The CDR3 consists of 15 residues. Trimming left V 0 bases short and J 1 base short, with 9 bases between. Here the CDR3 reads CASSYSRGSNTEAFF. The CDR3 DNA reads TGTGCCAGCAGTTACTCGAGGGGGTCGAACACTGAAGCTTTCTTT.

V and J are TRBV19 and TRBJ1-5, with a tentative D call TRBD1 (6 bases). The length of the CDR3 is 18 residues. Per the germline V gene, CDR1 is LNHDA and CDR2 is SQIVND (reference sequence). Trimming shortened V by 1 base and J by 4 bases, and 20 bases separated the two germline ends. CDR3 sequence (DNA): TGTGCCAGTAGTATAGGCCCGGGGCAGGGGACGGTGAATCAGCCCCAGCATTTT. Amino acids: CASSIGPGQGTVNQPQHF.

The V call is TRBV28, the J call TRBJ1-5; weak D call: TRBD1 (5 bases). Germline V CDR1 and CDR2: MDHEN, SYDVKM. The ends were cut back, 5 bases at V and 4 bases at J, with 9 bases in the middle. The CDR3 extends over 13 amino acids. The CDR3 is CASSPGSNQPQHF. The DNA of the CDR3 is TGTGCCAGCAGTCCAGGGTCGAATCAGCCCCAGCATTTT.

V usage is TRBV7-6 and J usage is TRBJ2-1, with 10 bases that match TRBD2. Germline lookup yields CDR1 SGHVS and CDR2 FNYEAQ. The CDR3 covers 21 residues. Losses at the gene ends were 2 bases for V and 0 bases for J; bases not matched to a gene: 16. CDR3 in DNA: TGTGCCAGCAGCTTATTTACGGCTAGCGGGAGTAAAAGAGTCTCCTACAATGAGCAGTTCTTC. As protein: CASSLFTASGSKRVSYNEQFF.

This chain connects TRBV24-1 to TRBJ1-2; tentatively, D is TRBD1 (5 bases). V lost 7 bases, J lost 8 bases, and 19 bases lay in between. The CDR3 consists of 14 residues. The V gene's germline CDR1 is KGHDR and CDR2 SFDVKD. The CDR3, as DNA: TGTGCCACCAGGCCCTCGCAGGGCGGGGGAGGCTACACCTTC. It encodes CATRPSQGGGGYTF.

The gene calls are TRBV6-1 and TRBJ1-4; D gene uncertain. The CDR3 spans 12 residues. The V gene lost 3 bases and the J gene lost 8 bases, with 7 bases spanning the gap. Germline V gene lookup returns CDR1 MNHNS and CDR2 SASEGT. CDR3 DNA: TGTGCCAGCAGTGAGAATCGCGAAAAACTGTTTTTT. Protein sequence: CASSENREKLFF.

V is TRBV29-1 and J is TRBJ2-7; 7 nucleotides line up with TRBD1. V lost 7 bases, J lost 4 bases, and 7 bases stayed unmatched. The germline CDR1 and CDR2 sequences are SQVTM and ANQGSEA. The CDR3 is made up of 12 amino acids. CDR3 region: CSALGTAYEQYF. CDR3 coding DNA: TGCAGCGCGCTAGGGACAGCATACGAGCAGTACTTC.

The V call is TRBV19, the J call TRBJ2-3; possible D gene TRBD1, 5 bases. V was trimmed by 1 base and J by 3 bases, leaving 11 bases between them. The CDR3 runs 15 residues. Germline CDR1 reads LNHDA; CDR2 reads SQIVND (reference sequence). The CDR3 loop is CASSIGGRATDTQYF. The CDR3 DNA follows: TGTGCCAGTAGTATAGGAGGCAGGGCAACAGATACGCAGTATTTT. The variable domain in full, with the rest retrieved from reference TRBV19 and TRBJ2-3, is DGGITQSPKYLFRKEGQNVTLSCEQNLNHDAMYWYRQDPGQGLRLIYYSQIVNDFQKGDIAEGYSVSREKKESFPLTVTSAQKNPTAFYLCASSIGGRATDTQYFGPGTRLTVL.

This clone came up once. The gene calls are TRBV4-2 and TRBJ2-1; 7 nucleotides agree with TRBD1. This CDR3 is 18 amino acids long. Germline lookup yields CDR1 LGHNA and CDR2 YNFKEQ. The trim removed 3 bases at V and 9 bases at J, leaving 20 bases unmatched. CDR3 region: CASSHASGQRLVRGEQFF. In DNA, the CDR3 is TGTGCCAGCAGCCATGCCTCGGGACAGCGCTTGGTTCGGGGTGAGCAGTTCTTC.

In DNA form, the CDR3 reads TGTGCCAGCAGCCGAAAAGCGGGGTCTCCCACAGATACGCAGTATTTT. Amino acids: CASSRKAGSPTDTQYF. The chain links TRBV7-3 to TRBJ2-3; 7 nucleotides agree with TRBD2. This CDR3 spans 16 amino acids. The junction had 10 bases not matched to a gene; V was cut back by 5 bases and J by 2 bases. Per germline, CDR1 SGHTA and CDR2 FQGTGA.

This clone was observed once. This chain joins TRBV6-5 and TRBJ2-1, with a weak D call TRBD2 (6 bases). Germline V lookup: CDR1 MNHEY, CDR2 SVGAGI. V was trimmed by 6 bases and J by 10 bases, leaving 10 bases between them. The CDR3 totals 11 residues. The CDR3 DNA reads TGTGCCAGCAGGACGGGGAGGGAGCAGTTCTTC. Translation gives CASRTGREQFF.

V gene TRBV9 combines with J gene TRBJ1-4; no clear D gene. The CDR3 sequence is 16 residues long. V was trimmed by 0 bases and J by 2 bases, leaving 11 bases between them. Germline V gene data show CDR1 as SGDLS and CDR2 as YYNGEE. The CDR3 DNA sequence: TGTGCCAGCAGCGTAGGAAGGTCCGGGACTAATGAAAAACTGTTTTTT. It yields the protein CASSVGRSGTNEKLFF.

The chain has TRBV5-6 and TRBJ1-1; D unclear. Germline CDR1 reads SGHDT; CDR2 reads YYEEEE. Trimming removed 4 bases from V and 0 bases from J, with 7 bases in between. This CDR3 is built from 13 residues. CDR3 in amino acids: CASSPALNTEAFF. The CDR3 nucleotides read TGTGCCAGCAGCCCCGCTTTGAACACTGAAGCTTTCTTT.

This clone was recorded once. The chain recombines TRBV2 with TRBJ1-5; no clear D gene. The CDR3 is 12 residues long. CDR1 is SNHLY and CDR2 is FYNNEI in the germline V gene. V was pared by 5 bases and J by 2 bases, with 4 bases between. CDR3 amino acids: CASSPGNQPQHF. The CDR3, as DNA: TGTGCCAGCAGTCCCGGCAATCAGCCCCAGCATTTT. Full variable domain (outside the CDR3, taken from reference TRBV2 and TRBJ1-5): EPEVTQTPSHQVTQMGQEVILRCVPISNHLYFYWYRQILGQKVEFLVSFYNNEISEKSEIFDDQFSVERPDGSNFTLKIRSTKLEDSAMYFCASSPGNQPQHFGDGTRLSIL.

The chain links TRBV7-2 to TRBJ1-6; D is undetermined. Germline V gene lookup returns CDR1 SGHTA and CDR2 FQGNSA. The CDR3 has 15 residues. With 3 bases removed from V and 6 bases from J, the gap between germline ends came to 12 bases. CDR3 sequence (DNA): TGTGCCAGCAGCTTTGAGGGCTTGGCTAATTCACCCCTCCACTTT. Encoded protein: CASSFEGLANSPLHF.